This entry lists 5 T cell receptor beta chains sequenced from one sample in a study of OX40 agonist ivuxolimab in advanced cancers. This table comes from immunoSEQ multiplex PCR, and its TCRdb copy is limited to in-frame clones, with some not included. This table holds about 70,000 clones, 85% found once. This specimen was CD4+ or CD8+ T cells sorted from blood, taken in a trial of the OX40 agonist ivuxolimab. Receptor source: an adult with an advanced solid tumor such as melanoma, head and neck, liver or kidney cancer.

This sequence joins TRBV2 and TRBJ1-5, with TRBD1 identical over 8 bases. There are 15 residues in the CDR3. The germline gives CDR1 SNHLY, CDR2 FYNNEI. Trimming took 6 bases from V and 7 from J; bases not matched to a gene: 11. In nucleotides, the CDR3 is TGTGCCAGCAGAATTACGACAGGGGCGGGGCAGCCCCAGCATTTT. This sequence encodes CASRITTGAGQPQHF.

The chain links TRBV5-1 to TRBJ2-3; 9 bases are shared with TRBD1. Per the germline V gene, CDR1 is SGHRS and CDR2 is YFSETQ. The V and J ends lost 5 bases and 2 bases, in that order; junction bases with no gene match: 6. The CDR3 has 15 amino acids. The CDR3 reads CASSSGQGITDTQYF. The CDR3, as DNA: TGCGCCAGCAGTTCCGGACAGGGGATCACAGATACGCAGTATTTT.

The chain couples TRBV7-9 to TRBJ2-1; D ambiguous. The CDR3 is made up of 16 amino acids. V gave up 5 bases and J gave up 4 bases, with 18 bases separating them. Germline loops: CDR1 SEHNR, CDR2 FQNEAQ (reference sequence). The CDR3 reads CASSRRILGQYNEQFF. The CDR3 DNA is TGTGCCAGCAGCCGAAGGATCCTAGGTCAATACAATGAGCAGTTCTTC.

This CDR3 is CASSSLTGFDSPLHF. The CDR3 nucleotides are TGTGCCAGCAGCTCGCTTACCGGTTTTGATTCACCCCTCCACTTT. The chain is built from TRBV7-2 and TRBJ1-6; D is uncertain. CDR1 and CDR2 (germline): SGHTA, FQGNSA. This CDR3 spans 15 amino acids. V lost 4 bases and J lost 8, with 15 bases in between.

V gene TRBV5-6 combines with J gene TRBJ1-1; no reliable D call. From germline, CDR1 is SGHDT and CDR2 YYEEEE. Trimming shortened V by 1 base and J by 1 base, and 8 bases separated the two germline ends. This CDR3 contains 14 residues. The chain's CDR3 is CASSLTVKNTEAFF. CDR3 bases: TGTGCCAGCAGCTTGACAGTGAAGAACACTGAAGCTTTCTTT.